One and the same sample provided the 30 T cell receptor beta chains below, sequenced in a study of cytomegalovirus exposure and HLA in healthy donors. Both 60 Vbeta primers and 13 Jbeta primers went into the PCR. The data were produced by immunoSEQ multiplex PCR, yet TCRdb's version contains in-frame clones alone and is incomplete. The table lists approximately 100,000 clones, approximately 80% of them singletons, with 5.2% in the top ten. Material for sequencing was PBMCs. These receptors originate from a female donor in good health and CMV-seropositive.

The chain couples TRBV9 to TRBJ2-1, with 7 bases identical to TRBD2. V lost 4 bases to trimming and J lost 8 bases; unmatched junction nucleotides: 6. This CDR3 comprises 13 residues. Germline-derived CDR1 and CDR2 are SGDLS and YYNGEE. The CDR3 loop is CASSRGGSHEQFF. The CDR3 DNA is TGTGCCAGCAGCCGGGGAGGGTCCCATGAGCAGTTCTTC. The full variable domain, in which reference TRBV9 and TRBJ2-1 provide the parts outside the CDR3, is DSGVTQTPKHLITATGQRVTLRCSPRSGDLSVYWYQQSLDQGLQFLIQYYNGEERAKGNILERFSAQQFPDLHSELNLSSLELGDSALYFCASSRGGSHEQFFGPGTRLTVL.

The chain has TRBV4-1 and TRBJ2-6, with a tentative D call TRBD2 (5 bases). The V gene's germline CDR1 is MGHRA and CDR2 YSYEKL. The CDR3 covers 17 residues. V lost 1 base, J lost 0 bases, and 10 bases lay in between. The CDR3 nucleotides read TGCGCCAGCAGCCAAGCTTACGGGAACTCTGGGGCCAACGTCCTGACTTTC. Its protein is CASSQAYGNSGANVLTF.

The V and J genes are TRBV19 and TRBJ2-1; D is perhaps TRBD1 (6 bases). V gave up 4 bases and J gave up 0 bases, with 10 bases separating them. The CDR3 loop spans 15 amino acids. Germline V lookup: CDR1 LNHDA, CDR2 SQIVND (reference sequence). CDR3 region: CASSTGQSSYNEQFF. The CDR3 region has the DNA TGTGCCAGTAGTACGGGACAAAGCTCCTACAATGAGCAGTTCTTC.

The chain combines TRBV2 with TRBJ1-1; a weak D match, TRBD1 (6 bases). The CDR3 contains 11 residues. Germline V gene lookup returns CDR1 SNHLY and CDR2 FYNNEI. The germline V and J ends were trimmed by 6 bases and 10 bases, with 12 bases remaining between them. This CDR3 is CASSLDRLAFF. The CDR3 region has the DNA TGTGCCAGCAGCCTGGACAGACTAGCTTTCTTT.

The gene calls are TRBV28 and TRBJ1-5; 8 nucleotides line up with TRBD1. Losses at the gene ends were 5 bases for V and 6 bases for J; bases not matched to a gene: 0. Germline assignment: CDR1 MDHEN and CDR2 SYDVKM. CDR3 length equals 12 residues. CDR3 loop: CASSGTGQPQHF. The CDR3 region has the DNA TGTGCCAGCAGTGGGACAGGTCAGCCCCAGCATTTT.

This clone was counted a single time. This sequence joins TRBV7-3 and TRBJ2-1, with 10 bases aligning to TRBD2. The V and J ends lost 5 bases and 2 bases, in that order; junction bases with no gene match: 6. The CDR3 length is 16 residues. Germline V lookup: CDR1 SGHTA, CDR2 FQGTGA. This chain's CDR3 is CASSTTTSGTYNEQFF. DNA of the CDR3: TGTGCCAGCAGCACAACAACTAGCGGGACCTACAATGAGCAGTTCTTC.

This clone was detected only once. The genes are TRBV7-6 and TRBJ1-5, with D hard to call. Germline assignment: CDR1 SGHVS and CDR2 FNYEAQ. The CDR3 sequence is 14 residues long. V lost 1 base to trimming and J lost 0 bases, with 4 bases between them. This chain's CDR3 is CASSLGASNQPQHF. The CDR3, as DNA: TGTGCCAGCAGCTTAGGGGCTAGCAATCAGCCCCAGCATTTT.

This chain joins TRBV12-5 and TRBJ2-2; 9 bases match TRBD1. The CDR3 extends over 16 amino acids. Germline loops: CDR1 LGHNT, CDR2 FRNRAP. V lost 6 bases to trimming and J lost 0 bases; unmatched junction nucleotides: 5. The DNA for the CDR3 is TGTGCTAGTGGCTCACAGGGGGCGACGAACACCGGGGAGCTGTTTTTT. Protein: CASGSQGATNTGELFF.

J is TRBJ2-1 and V is TRBV30, with 10 bases fitting TRBD2. This CDR3 is 16 amino acids long. Germline V gene data show CDR1 as GTSNPN and CDR2 as SVGIG (reference sequence). Trimming removed 3 bases from V and 4 bases from J; junction bases left unmatched: 9. As DNA, the CDR3 is TGTGCCTGGAGCCGCCGGACTAGCGGAGCATACAATGAGCAGTTCTTC. The encoded protein is CAWSRRTSGAYNEQFF.

This chain links TRBV4-2 with TRBJ1-1; TRBD1 is a possible D gene (6 bases). With 2 bases removed from V and 0 bases from J, the gap between germline ends came to 7 bases. This CDR3 comprises 14 residues. Germline CDR1 is LGHNA and CDR2 is YNFKEQ. CDR3 amino acids: CASSQRGMNTEAFF. The CDR3 DNA reads TGTGCCAGCAGCCAAAGGGGGATGAACACTGAAGCTTTCTTT.

This clone has just one count. Germline and junction disagree at one end, which may indicate a read error. The rearrangement links TRBV5-1 to TRBJ2-3; 8 nucleotides match TRBD2. The CDR3 is made up of 18 amino acids. Germline V lookup: CDR1 SGHRS, CDR2 YFSETQ. CDR3 sequence: CASRLGSSGGGSTDTQYF. The CDR3 DNA reads TGCGCCAGCCGCTTGGGGTCCAGCGGGGGCGGGAGCACAGATACGCAGTATTTT.

As for this clone: Because it lacks the conserved phenylalanine or tryptophan at the end, this CDR3 is likely a read error. It is unclear where the CDR3 begins or ends on the DNA, so no DNA is shown, and the CDR3 is as TCRdb lists it. The gene calls are TRBV7-4 and TRBJ2-7; TRBD1, the table's D call, lacks a check against the DNA. The CDR3 extends over 12 residues, inclusive of both ends. Germline values: CDR1 SGHVT, CDR2 SQSDAQ. The CDR3 here is CASSFGGWTDYL.

This rearrangement joins TRBV27 to TRBJ2-7; 7 bases fit TRBD1. Germline CDR1 MNHEY, CDR2 SMNVEV (reference sequence). This CDR3 has 13 residues. V shed 4 bases, J shed 1 base, and the junction held 1 base outside the gene matches. CDR3 in amino acids: CASSWDSSYEQYF. Here the CDR3 DNA reads TGTGCCAGCAGTTGGGACAGTTCCTACGAGCAGTACTTC.

This chain connects TRBV6-4 to TRBJ2-7; the D is unclear. Germline CDR1 MRHNA, CDR2 SNTAGT. V dropped 2 bases and J dropped 0 bases, with 8 bases sitting between them. The CDR3 runs 14 residues. CDR3 nucleotides: TGTGCCAGCAGTGACCCCCACAGCTCCTACGAGCAGTACTTC. This encodes CASSDPHSSYEQYF.

The chain recombines TRBV27 with TRBJ2-7; TRBD1 is a possible D gene (6 bases). Trimming cost V 6 bases and J 0 bases, with 12 bases left between them. Germline-derived CDR1 and CDR2 are MNHEY and SMNVEV (reference sequence). CDR3 length equals 14 residues. Here the CDR3 DNA reads TGTGCCAGCAGGCCCAGGGGTAGCTCCTACGAGCAGTACTTC. It encodes CASRPRGSSYEQYF.

The V gene is TRBV7-9, the J gene TRBJ2-2; weak D call: TRBD1 (5 bases). CDR1 is SEHNR, CDR2 FQNEAQ, per germline (reference sequence). V lost 4 bases to trimming and J lost 2 bases, with 11 bases between them. This CDR3 is 15 amino acids long. The CDR3 spells CASSSVDTNTGELFF. Written as DNA, the CDR3 is TGTGCCAGCAGCTCAGTGGACACCAACACCGGGGAGCTGTTTTTT.

The gene calls are TRBV5-1 and TRBJ2-2; 9 positions agree with TRBD1. CDR1 and CDR2 from the germline V gene are SGHRS and YFSETQ. The ends lost 0 bases at V and 4 bases at J; junction bases unmatched: 4. There are 16 residues in the CDR3. CDR3 coding DNA: TGCGCCAGCAGCTTGGAAGGGACAGGGCCCACCGGGGAGCTGTTTTTT. Translating it yields CASSLEGTGPTGELFF.

The chain links TRBV4-1 to TRBJ2-1; no firm D call. In germline, CDR1 is MGHRA, CDR2 YSYEKL. The V end was cut by 1 base, the J end by 4 bases, with 11 bases between. The CDR3 contains 15 residues. The CDR3 is CASSQVHLLYNEQFF. The CDR3 DNA reads as TGCGCCAGCAGCCAAGTTCACCTACTATACAATGAGCAGTTCTTC.

This chain joins TRBV4-1 and TRBJ1-2, with 7 bases identical to TRBD1. V shed 0 bases, J shed 6 bases, and the junction held 7 bases outside the gene matches. The CDR3 consists of 15 residues. Per germline, CDR1 MGHRA and CDR2 YSYEKL. The DNA for the CDR3 is TGCGCCAGCAGCCAAGATCCCCGGCAGGGGGATGGCTACACCTTC. It yields the protein CASSQDPRQGDGYTF.

This clone was seen more than once but under ten times. This rearrangement joins TRBV6-5 to TRBJ1-2; TRBD1 might be the D (5 bases). V was cut by 5 bases and J by 7 bases, with 17 bases left in between. CDR1 is MNHEY and CDR2 is SVGAGI in the germline V gene. The CDR3 loop spans 14 amino acids. The CDR3 loop is CASSSTGHGSGYTF. The CDR3 DNA follows: TGTGCCAGCAGTAGTACTGGACACGGATCTGGCTACACCTTC.

This clone has more than one count but fewer than ten. This chain joins TRBV4-1 and TRBJ1-4, with TRBD1 as a possible D gene (5 bases). The CDR3 covers 14 residues. V was trimmed by 4 bases and J by 5 bases, leaving 11 bases between them. The germline CDR1 and CDR2 sequences are MGHRA and YSYEKL. CDR3 protein: CASSRQPDNEKLFF. The CDR3 DNA reads TGCGCCAGCAGCCGACAGCCCGACAATGAAAAACTGTTTTTT.

The gene calls are TRBV6-1 and TRBJ2-5; 9 bases map to TRBD1. CDR1 and CDR2 from the germline V gene are MNHNS and SASEGT. The CDR3 totals 13 residues. J gave up 5 bases and V 5 bases, and 3 bases lay outside the gene matches. CDR3 loop: CASSRDRDETQYF. The CDR3 nucleotides are TGTGCCAGCAGTCGGGACAGGGATGAGACCCAGTACTTC.

The chain recombines TRBV28 with TRBJ2-4; 12 bases are a match to TRBD2. From germline, CDR1 is MDHEN and CDR2 SYDVKM. The CDR3 covers 17 residues. V lost 7 bases, J lost 8 bases, and 15 bases stayed unmatched. The CDR3 DNA reads as TGTGCCAGCACTTCCTCTCTAGCGGGAGGGCCGGGCGACATTCAGTACTTC. Translation gives CASTSSLAGGPGDIQYF.

CDR3 sequence reads: CASSEVEGQPQHF. The CDR3 DNA reads TGTGCCAGCAGTGAAGTAGAGGGCCAGCCCCAGCATTTT. J is TRBJ1-5 and V is TRBV6-1; D is undetermined. CDR1 and CDR2 (germline): MNHNS, SASEGT. CDR3 length: 13 amino acids. V lost 1 base and J 7 bases, leaving 8 bases between the germline ends.

The rearrangement joins TRBV30 to TRBJ2-2; TRBD2 agrees at 9 bases. This CDR3 is 18 amino acids long. Looked up from germline, CDR1 is GTSNPN and CDR2 is SVGIG (reference sequence). V was clipped by 5 bases and J by 5 bases; unmatched bases: 18. Here the CDR3 DNA reads TGTGCCTGGTCTCACAAGAGACTCCTAGCGGGAAGAACCGGGGAGCTGTTTTTT. It encodes CAWSHKRLLAGRTGELFF.

This clone has more than one count but fewer than ten. The gene calls are TRBV29-1 and TRBJ2-3; the D gene is possibly TRBD2 (5 bases). Germline CDR1 SQVTM, CDR2 ANQGSEA. Trimming shortened V by 1 base and J by 3 bases, and 8 bases separated the two germline ends. The CDR3 is 13 residues long. Here the CDR3 DNA reads TGCAGCGTTGAAGTGGTAGCGACAGATACGCAGTATTTT. Its translation: CSVEVVATDTQYF.

The V call is TRBV2, the J call TRBJ1-2; possible D gene TRBD1, 6 bases. Per the germline V gene, CDR1 is SNHLY and CDR2 is FYNNEI. The CDR3 is made up of 13 amino acids. V was shortened by 1 base and J by 3 bases, with 6 bases between the two germline ends. The CDR3 nucleotides read TGTGCCAGCAGTGAAGACAGGGACTATGGCTACACCTTC. This gives the protein CASSEDRDYGYTF. The variable domain in full, with the rest retrieved from reference TRBV2 and TRBJ1-2, is EPEVTQTPSHQVTQMGQEVILRCVPISNHLYFYWYRQILGQKVEFLVSFYNNEISEKSEIFDDQFSVERPDGSNFTLKIRSTKLEDSAMYFCASSEDRDYGYTFGSGTRLTVV.

This clone occurred once. The chain employs TRBV2 and TRBJ2-5, with D possibly TRBD2 on 7 matching bases. CDR3 length: 15 residues. Germline CDR1 SNHLY, CDR2 FYNNEI. V lost 4 bases, J lost 5 bases, and 17 bases lay in between. The CDR3 sequence is CASSVRGAMVETQYF. Written as DNA, the CDR3 is TGTGCCAGCAGTGTACGGGGGGCTATGGTTGAGACCCAGTACTTC.

The chain joins TRBV7-3 to TRBJ2-3, with 11 bases matching TRBD2. The length of the CDR3 is 15 residues. The germline V gene encodes CDR1 SGHTA and CDR2 FQGTGA. V gave up 5 bases and J gave up 5 bases; unmatched junction bases: 6. The CDR3 bases are TGTGCCAGCAGCCAGACTAGCGGGATAGGAGATACGCAGTATTTT. As protein: CASSQTSGIGDTQYF.

The rearrangement joins TRBV5-1 to TRBJ2-1; D is perhaps TRBD1 (6 bases). Germline V gene sequence: CDR1 SGHRS, CDR2 YFSETQ. CDR3 length equals 12 residues. Trimming shortened V by 0 bases and J by 10 bases, and 8 bases separated the two germline ends. CDR3 sequence reads: CASSLGGLEQFF. CDR3 nucleotide sequence: TGCGCCAGCAGCTTGGGGGGGCTCGAGCAGTTCTTC.